This TCR beta chain was identified in a study of CD8 T cells in ankylosing spondylitis. Study results and caveats: Characteristic, it appeared, of ankylosing spondylitis blood was a TCR beta motif of eight highly homologous variants. Significant enrichment of disease-linked clones was reportedly seen in matched ankylosing spondylitis synovial fluid. Those disease-linked clones were CD8+; they were also relatively rare in peripheral blood.

This clonotype showed up just a few times. The antigen remains undetermined. Molecular-barcoded quantitative 5'-RACE produced these TCR beta libraries. TCRdb called the 5' RACE reads again in MiXCR, with one record for every CDR3 protein. The sample contains about 89,000 distinct CDR3 sequences, around 26% of which appear only once. The CDR3 length is 11 residues. Germline V gene lookup returns CDR1 KGHDR and CDR2 SFDVKD. The V gene lost 9 bases and the J gene lost 4 bases, with 6 bases spanning the gap. Sequenced material: blood, either unsorted or a sorted T cell fraction (not recorded which). This receptor was obtained from a male donor with ankylosing spondylitis or in good health (not recorded which). V and J are TRBV24-1 and TRBJ1-3; D is possibly TRBD1 (6 bases). CDR3 amino acids: CATDRGNTIYF. Written as DNA, the CDR3 is TGTGCCACCGACAGGGGAAACACCATATATTTT.